The next 18 T cell receptor beta chains were all read from a single sample in a study of blood T cell repertoires in COVID-19. The table came from immunoSEQ multiplex PCR; TCRdb's copy has only in-frame clones and leaves some out. The profile shows over 100,000 clones, roughly 84% of them singletons. Sequenced sample: PBMCs or T cells enriched from blood (not recorded which). Receptor source: a woman in her twenties or thirties who had recovered from COVID-19.

CDR3 nucleotides: TGCGCCACCCCGCGACGGGATAGCTCTGGAAACACCATATATTTT. This translates into CATPRRDSSGNTIYF. This rearrangement joins TRBV10-1 to TRBJ1-3; unclear D gene. From germline, CDR1 is WNHNN and CDR2 SYGVQD (reference sequence). Trimming took 10 bases from V and 0 from J, leaving 16 bases between them. The CDR3 extends over 15 amino acids.

The chain uses TRBV4-1 and TRBJ2-3, with D perhaps matching TRBD2 (6 bases). The length of the CDR3 is 16 residues. The ends were cut back, 2 bases at V and 1 base at J, with 13 bases in the middle. The germline V gene encodes CDR1 MGHRA and CDR2 YSYEKL. Written as DNA, the CDR3 is TGCGCCAGCAGCCAATCGACCCGCGGGGGCACAGATACGCAGTATTTT. Translation gives CASSQSTRGGTDTQYF.

The rearrangement links TRBV12-3 or TRBV12-4 to TRBJ2-7; 10 nucleotides agree with TRBD2. V dropped 6 bases and J dropped 3; count of bases not matched to a gene: 2. CDR3 length: 13 residues. The CDR3 nucleotides are TGTGCCAGCAGCCTAGCGGGAGTCTACGAGCAGTACTTC. As protein: CASSLAGVYEQYF.

The genes are TRBV28 and TRBJ1-5; D gene ambiguous. The CDR3 has 14 amino acids. With 5 bases removed from V and 4 bases from J, the gap between germline ends came to 12 bases. Germline V gene lookup returns CDR1 MDHEN and CDR2 SYDVKM. This CDR3 is CASSPPGGNQPQHF. In DNA form, the CDR3 reads TGTGCCAGCAGTCCACCCGGAGGAAATCAGCCCCAGCATTTT.

The chain links TRBV12-5 to TRBJ2-2, with 8 bases identical to TRBD2. Germline V gene lookup returns CDR1 LGHNT and CDR2 FRNRAP. There are 19 residues in the CDR3. J lost 0 bases, V lost 2 bases, and 11 bases had no gene match. The DNA for the CDR3 is TGTGCTAGTGGTTTGTCTCGGGAGGGCCGTATTGCGAACACCGGGGAGCTGTTTTTT. Its translation is CASGLSREGRIANTGELFF. The variable domain in full, with the rest retrieved from reference TRBV12-5 and TRBJ2-2, is DARVTQTPRHKVTEMGQEVTMRCQPILGHNTVFWYRQTMMQGLELLAYFRNRAPLDDSGMPKDRFSAEMPDATLATLKIQPSEPRDSAVYFCASGLSREGRIANTGELFFGEGSRLTVL.

The chain uses TRBV27 and TRBJ2-2, with TRBD2 matching over 13 bases. The CDR3 extends over 19 amino acids. CDR1 is MNHEY and CDR2 is SMNVEV in the germline V gene (reference sequence). The V and J ends lost 6 bases and 4 bases, in that order; junction bases with no gene match: 14. The CDR3 sequence: CASSPSAGLAGAPTGELFF. The CDR3 DNA is TGTGCCAGCAGCCCGTCTGCCGGACTAGCGGGAGCACCCACCGGGGAGCTGTTTTTT.

This chain connects TRBV4-2 to TRBJ2-3; 7 nucleotides align to TRBD2. The CDR3 contains 14 residues. CDR1 and CDR2 (germline): LGHNA, YNFKEQ. V lost 1 base, J lost 8 bases, and 6 bases stayed unmatched. Here the CDR3 reads CASSQGGGPGTQYF. In DNA form, the CDR3 reads TGTGCCAGCAGCCAAGGGGGAGGGCCCGGTACGCAGTATTTT.

The J gene is TRBJ1-3, the V gene TRBV7-9; 9 bases align to TRBD1. Germline V gene lookup returns CDR1 SEHNR and CDR2 FQNEAQ (reference sequence). This CDR3 comprises 18 residues. Unmatched junction bases numbered 9, after V lost 1 base and J lost 2 bases. Here the CDR3 DNA reads TGTGCCAGCAGCTTAGTGGCCACAGGGGGCGTCCCTGGAAACACCATATATTTT. Its translation: CASSLVATGGVPGNTIYF. Looking up the rest from reference TRBV7-9 and TRBJ1-3 gives the full variable domain: DTGVSQNPRHKITKRGQNVTFRCDPISEHNRLYWYRQTLGQGPEFLTYFQNEAQLEKSRLLSDRFSAERPKGSFSTLEIQRTEQGDSAMYLCASSLVATGGVPGNTIYFGEGSWLTVV.

V and J are TRBV18 and TRBJ1-1; the match to TRBD1 covers 7 bases. Losses at the gene ends were 4 bases for V and 0 bases for J; bases not matched to a gene: 8. Germline values: CDR1 KGHSH, CDR2 LQKENI. The CDR3 loop spans 16 amino acids. The CDR3, as DNA: TGTGCCAGCTCACAGGGACAGTTGCCCATGAACACTGAAGCTTTCTTT. Its translation is CASSQGQLPMNTEAFF.

The chain couples TRBV7-3 to TRBJ2-7, with D tentatively TRBD2 (5 bases). The CDR3 consists of 13 residues. Germline lookup yields CDR1 SGHTA and CDR2 FQGTGA. V was clipped by 3 bases and J by 2 bases, with 8 bases between them. CDR3 sequence (DNA): TGTGCCAGCAGCTTGTCCGGGGCCTACGAGCAGTACTTC. As protein: CASSLSGAYEQYF.

The chain carries TRBV19 and TRBJ1-1, with 7 bases that match TRBD1. CDR3 length: 14 amino acids. Germline values: CDR1 LNHDA, CDR2 SQIVND (reference sequence). V dropped 5 bases and J dropped 6; count of bases not matched to a gene: 9. CDR3 coding DNA: TGTGCCAGTAGTCCCCCGACAGGGATGGCTGAAGCTTTCTTT. This encodes CASSPPTGMAEAFF.

J is TRBJ1-1 and V is TRBV25-1, with 8 positions matching TRBD1. This CDR3 is built from 15 residues. The germline V gene has CDR1 MGHDK and CDR2 SYGVNS. Trimming took 4 bases from V and 0 from J; bases not matched to a gene: 4. The CDR3 bases are TGTGCCAGCAGTGGAAGGACAGGGATGAACACTGAAGCTTTCTTT. Translated, it gives CASSGRTGMNTEAFF.

This clone is a singleton in its sample. This chain links TRBV5-1 with TRBJ1-1, with D unclear. This CDR3 spans 13 amino acids. Germline V lookup: CDR1 SGHRS, CDR2 YFSETQ. Trimming left V 5 bases short and J 6 bases short, with 14 bases between. As DNA, the CDR3 is TGCGCCAGCAGTTCAGGAATTCGCGCTGAAGCTTTCTTT. Its protein is CASSSGIRAEAFF.

The chain joins TRBV3-1 (or the pseudogene TRBV3-2) to TRBJ2-2; 11 bases are a match to TRBD2. With V trimmed by 2 bases and J by 3 bases, 17 bases remained unmatched. Germline CDR1 is LGHDT and CDR2 is YNNKEL (reference sequence). The CDR3 has 21 residues. The CDR3 nucleotides are TGTGCCAGCAGCCAAAAAAGTAGACTAGCGGGACGCCTGGGGGACACCGGGGAGCTGTTTTTT. This codes for CASSQKSRLAGRLGDTGELFF.

V gene TRBV6-5 combines with J gene TRBJ2-7; 7 bases match TRBD2. The CDR3 has 13 amino acids. Trimming cost V 6 bases and J 1 base; bases outside gene matches: 3. CDR1 is MNHEY, CDR2 SVGAGI, per germline. CDR3 DNA sequence: TGTGCCAGCAGGCAGCGGGAATCCTACGAGCAGTACTTC. This translates into CASRQRESYEQYF.

The J gene is TRBJ2-7, the V gene TRBV5-1; tentatively, D is TRBD2 (7 bases). This CDR3 is built from 14 residues. CDR1 and CDR2 (germline): SGHRS, YFSETQ. With 4 bases removed from V and 9 bases from J, the gap between germline ends came to 20 bases. The CDR3 DNA reads TGCGCCAGCAGCGGGGGCTGGGAGTCGGGAGGGCAGTACTTC. This codes for CASSGGWESGGQYF.

This chain uses TRBV19 with TRBJ2-5, with 9 bases lining up with TRBD1. The trim removed 3 bases at V and 4 bases at J, leaving 9 bases unmatched. Germline CDR1 is LNHDA and CDR2 is SQIVND (reference sequence). The CDR3 loop spans 16 amino acids. The CDR3 nucleotides read TGTGCCAGTAGTATCGAAAGGACAGGGGCGGGAGAGACCCAGTACTTC. Amino acid sequence: CASSIERTGAGETQYF.

The chain is built from TRBV4-2 and TRBJ2-6, with a tentative D call TRBD2 (5 bases). Germline CDR1 reads LGHNA; CDR2 reads YNFKEQ. The V and J ends lost 1 base and 0 bases respectively, with 16 bases between them. CDR3 length: 19 amino acids. The CDR3 protein is CASSQVRGQVTSGANVLTF. CDR3 nucleotide sequence: TGTGCCAGCAGCCAAGTTCGCGGGCAGGTGACCTCTGGGGCCAACGTCCTGACTTTC.